These T cell receptor beta chains were read from a single sample in a study of blood T cells in healthy people across ages. Each CDR3 protein is one row after TCRdb ran MiXCR on the 5' RACE reads. The table lists about a million distinct CDR3 sequences, roughly 50% of them singletons. Sequenced: blood. The receptors were sampled from a woman aged 60-70 years in good health. The CDR3 runs from the conserved cysteine through the conserved F or W. Each record gives: clone size, V gene, D gene, J gene, CDR3 DNA, CDR3 protein. D genes are given only for firm matches. Clone size appears in some rows only: once, few, many, or a class for an expanded clone.

clone size: few
V gene: TRBV5-4
D gene: TRBD2
J gene: TRBJ2-7
CDR3 DNA: TGTGCCAGCAGTAGAAGCGGGAGTCCTGGCGAGCAGTACTTC
CDR3 protein: CASSRSGSPGEQYF

clone size: NA
V gene: TRBV28
D gene: NA
J gene: TRBJ2-7
CDR3 DNA: TGTGCCAGCAAAACGGGACTCGTAACTTCCTACGAGCAGTACTTC
CDR3 protein: CASKTGLVTSYEQYF

clone size: NA
V gene: TRBV29-1
D gene: NA
J gene: TRBJ2-1
CDR3 DNA: TGCAGCGTTGATGGGACTCCCCCCGCCTACAATGAGCAGTTCTTC
CDR3 protein: CSVDGTPPAYNEQFF

clone size: once
V gene: TRBV30
D gene: TRBD2
J gene: TRBJ2-3
CDR3 DNA: TGTGCCTGGTCTAGGGACTACTCCACAGATACGCGGTATTTT
CDR3 protein: CAWSRDYSTDTRYF

clone size: NA
V gene: TRBV7-8
D gene: TRBD2
J gene: TRBJ2-1
CDR3 DNA: TGTGCCAGCAGCTCCTACCGTAGCGGGAGGACCTACAATGAGCAGTTCTTC
CDR3 protein: CASSSYRSGRTYNEQFF

clone size: NA
V gene: TRBV20-1
D gene: TRBD2
J gene: TRBJ2-1
CDR3 DNA: TGCAGTGCTAGATCGAGCGGGAGGTCATACAATGAGCAGTTCTTC
CDR3 protein: CSARSSGRSYNEQFF

clone size: NA
V gene: TRBV29-1
D gene: NA
J gene: TRBJ1-5
CDR3 DNA: TGCAGCGTTGGTGATGATCAGCCCCAGCATTTT
CDR3 protein: CSVGDDQPQHF

clone size: NA
V gene: TRBV7-3
D gene: TRBD2
J gene: TRBJ2-1
CDR3 DNA: TGTGCCAGCAGCTCCGGGACTAGCGGGAGCACGACGTGGGTATCGGGAAATAATGAGCAGTTCTTC
CDR3 protein: CASSSGTSGSTTWVSGNNEQFF

clone size: few
V gene: TRBV7-9
D gene: NA
J gene: TRBJ2-7
CDR3 DNA: TGTGCCAGCAGCCCCGACAGGAACTCCTACGAGCAGTACTTC
CDR3 protein: CASSPDRNSYEQYF

clone size: few
V gene: TRBV6-2/TRBV6-3
D gene: NA
J gene: TRBJ2-3
CDR3 DNA: TGTGCCAGCGGCTTTGGGCGGGACGGCACAGATACGCAGTATTTT
CDR3 protein: CASGFGRDGTDTQYF

clone size: NA
V gene: TRBV7-2
D gene: TRBD2
J gene: TRBJ2-7
CDR3 DNA: TGTGCCAGCAGCTTTACCGGGACTAGCGGATCTCTCTCCTACGAGCAGTACTTC
CDR3 protein: CASSFTGTSGSLSYEQYF

clone size: NA
V gene: TRBV5-4
D gene: NA
J gene: TRBJ2-7
CDR3 DNA: TGTGCCAGCAGCAAGGGCCAGTCCTACGAGCAGTACTTC
CDR3 protein: CASSKGQSYEQYF

clone size: NA
V gene: TRBV7-8
D gene: TRBD1
J gene: TRBJ2-7
CDR3 DNA: TGTGCCAGCAGCTCACAGGGGATCTACGAGCAGTACTTC
CDR3 protein: CASSSQGIYEQYF

clone size: few
V gene: TRBV5-1
D gene: TRBD1
J gene: TRBJ2-7
CDR3 DNA: TGCGCCAGCAGCCCTCGAGGGGGCTTTAGCTCCTACAATGAGCAGTACTTC
CDR3 protein: CASSPRGGFSSYNEQYF

clone size: NA
V gene: TRBV20-1
D gene: TRBD2
J gene: TRBJ2-3
CDR3 DNA: TGCAGTGCTAGTGGCGGGAGTAGGACAGATACGCAGTATTTT
CDR3 protein: CSASGGSRTDTQYF

clone size: once
V gene: TRBV9
D gene: NA
J gene: TRBJ2-3
CDR3 DNA: TGTGCCAGCAGCGCCCGGGACAACACAGATACGCAGTATTTT
CDR3 protein: CASSARDNTDTQYF

clone size: many
V gene: TRBV20-1
D gene: NA
J gene: TRBJ2-7
CDR3 DNA: TGCAGTGCTAAACGGGAGACTGTCGGCGAGCAGTACTTC
CDR3 protein: CSAKRETVGEQYF

clone size: few
V gene: TRBV29-1
D gene: TRBD1
J gene: TRBJ2-1
CDR3 DNA: TGCAGCTCTCGGACAGGGGGGGGCGATGAGCAGTTCTTC
CDR3 protein: CSSRTGGGDEQFF

clone size: NA
V gene: TRBV6-1
D gene: NA
J gene: TRBJ1-4
CDR3 DNA: TGTGCCAGCACCAGAGAGGAACGGTATAATGAAAAACTGTTTTTT
CDR3 protein: CASTREERYNEKLFF

clone size: few
V gene: TRBV20-1
D gene: TRBD1
J gene: TRBJ1-6
CDR3 DNA: TGCAGTGCTAGAAGGGCTCCACAGGGGGTAAATTCACCCCTCCACTTT
CDR3 protein: CSARRAPQGVNSPLHF

clone size: once
V gene: TRBV25-1
D gene: TRBD2
J gene: TRBJ2-3
CDR3 DNA: TGTGCCAGCACGACTAGCGGGAGTGTCAATACGCAGTATTTT
CDR3 protein: CASTTSGSVNTQYF

clone size: few
V gene: TRBV29-1
D gene: NA
J gene: TRBJ2-7
CDR3 DNA: TGCAGCGTTGGGGACGGTCCTGACTACGAGCAGTACTTC
CDR3 protein: CSVGDGPDYEQYF

clone size: NA
V gene: TRBV9
D gene: TRBD2
J gene: TRBJ2-1
CDR3 DNA: TGTGCCAGCAGCCCCAGTAGACTAGCGTCAGGAGGGAATGAGCAGTTCTTC
CDR3 protein: CASSPSRLASGGNEQFF

clone size: NA
V gene: TRBV29-1
D gene: NA
J gene: TRBJ2-7
CDR3 DNA: TGCAGCTACTCTTCAATCTCCTATGAGCAGTACTTC
CDR3 protein: CSYSSISYEQYF

clone size: many
V gene: TRBV28
D gene: TRBD2
J gene: TRBJ2-3
CDR3 DNA: TGTGCCAGCAGTTTCGGTCTAGCGGGAACAGATACGCAGTATTTT
CDR3 protein: CASSFGLAGTDTQYF

clone size: NA
V gene: TRBV20-1
D gene: NA
J gene: TRBJ2-4
CDR3 DNA: TGCAGTGCTAAAGCGGTGACTCTAGCCAAAAACATTCAGTACTTC
CDR3 protein: CSAKAVTLAKNIQYF

clone size: NA
V gene: TRBV20-1
D gene: TRBD2
J gene: TRBJ2-1
CDR3 DNA: TGCAGTGCTTTTGCTAGCGGTATTTACAATGAGCAGTTCTTC
CDR3 protein: CSAFASGIYNEQFF

clone size: few
V gene: TRBV6-5
D gene: TRBD2
J gene: TRBJ2-1
CDR3 DNA: TGTGCCAGCAGCACTACTAGCGGAGGAGGAGAGCAGTTCTTC
CDR3 protein: CASSTTSGGGEQFF

clone size: NA
V gene: TRBV30
D gene: NA
J gene: TRBJ1-4
CDR3 DNA: TGTGCCTGGAGCCAAAGCTTTGAAAAACTGTTTTTT
CDR3 protein: CAWSQSFEKLFF

clone size: NA
V gene: TRBV11-2
D gene: NA
J gene: TRBJ2-1
CDR3 DNA: TGTGCCAGCAGCTTGGTCAGTGGGTTTTCCTACAATGAGCAGTTCTTC
CDR3 protein: CASSLVSGFSYNEQFF

clone size: NA
V gene: TRBV12-3/TRBV12-4
D gene: NA
J gene: TRBJ2-7
CDR3 DNA: TGTGCCAGCAAACCGGGGACTTCGATCAACGAGCAGTACTTC
CDR3 protein: CASKPGTSINEQYF

clone size: NA
V gene: TRBV20-1
D gene: TRBD2
J gene: TRBJ2-1
CDR3 DNA: TGCAGTGCTCCGAAGACTAGCGTCCCCTACAATGAGCAGTTCTTC
CDR3 protein: CSAPKTSVPYNEQFF

clone size: NA
V gene: TRBV19
D gene: NA
J gene: TRBJ1-2
CDR3 DNA: TGTGCCAGTAGGATCTCTCACAGGGTCCAAGGCTATGGCTACACCTTC
CDR3 protein: CASRISHRVQGYGYTF

clone size: few
V gene: TRBV9
D gene: TRBD1
J gene: TRBJ1-2
CDR3 DNA: TGTGCCAGCAGCCCCTCCCACACAGGGGTTTACTATGGCTACACCTTC
CDR3 protein: CASSPSHTGVYYGYTF

clone size: NA
V gene: TRBV4-1
D gene: NA
J gene: TRBJ1-4
CDR3 DNA: TGCGCCAGCAGCCTCCAGGCAGGTTTTTTGAAACTGTTTTTT
CDR3 protein: CASSLQAGFLKLFF

clone size: NA
V gene: TRBV18
D gene: TRBD2
J gene: TRBJ2-7
CDR3 DNA: TGTGCCAGCTCGCCGCGGGGGAGGGACGAGCAGTACTTC
CDR3 protein: CASSPRGRDEQYF

clone size: many
V gene: TRBV18
D gene: NA
J gene: TRBJ2-3
CDR3 DNA: TGTGCCAGCAGCCCTCTAAGCACAGATACGCAGTATTTT
CDR3 protein: CASSPLSTDTQYF

clone size: NA
V gene: TRBV6-6
D gene: NA
J gene: TRBJ1-1
CDR3 DNA: TGTGCCAGCAAGCGGGTGAACACTGAAGCTTTCTTT
CDR3 protein: CASKRVNTEAFF

clone size: NA
V gene: TRBV21-1
D gene: NA
J gene: TRBJ2-1
CDR3 DNA: TGTGCCAGCAGCTCCAATTGGGGGTCTGGGTACAATGAGCAGTTCTTC
CDR3 protein: CASSSNWGSGYNEQFF

clone size: NA
V gene: TRBV21-1
D gene: NA
J gene: TRBJ2-4
CDR3 DNA: TGTACCAGCAGCAGAAGTTGGAGGAAGCTTTCCAAAAACATTCAGTACTTC
CDR3 protein: CTSSRSWRKLSKNIQYF

clone size: few
V gene: TRBV11-2
D gene: NA
J gene: TRBJ2-7
CDR3 DNA: TGTGCCAGCAGCCCCACGATCGGGGATACCTACGAGCAGTACTTC
CDR3 protein: CASSPTIGDTYEQYF

clone size: NA
V gene: TRBV20-1
D gene: TRBD1
J gene: TRBJ1-2
CDR3 DNA: TGCAGTGCTAGACCCAGTGAAGGGGGCCGGCGTGGCTACACCTTC
CDR3 protein: CSARPSEGGRRGYTF

clone size: NA
V gene: TRBV12-3/TRBV12-4
D gene: NA
J gene: TRBJ2-1
CDR3 DNA: TGTGCCAGCACTTCCCCCGGGGATGAGCAGTTCTTC
CDR3 protein: CASTSPGDEQFF

clone size: NA
V gene: TRBV5-1
D gene: NA
J gene: TRBJ2-5
CDR3 DNA: TGCGCCAGCAGCCTCAGACCCTCCAACGAAGAGACCCAGTACTTC
CDR3 protein: CASSLRPSNEETQYF

clone size: NA
V gene: TRBV9
D gene: TRBD2
J gene: TRBJ2-5
CDR3 DNA: TGTGCCAGCAGCGAGAGGGGACTAGCGGGATTGATAGAGACCCAGTACTTC
CDR3 protein: CASSERGLAGLIETQYF

clone size: NA
V gene: TRBV24-1
D gene: NA
J gene: TRBJ2-3
CDR3 DNA: TGTGCCACCAGTGGACCCAATCCGGGAGCAGATACGCAGTATTTT
CDR3 protein: CATSGPNPGADTQYF

clone size: NA
V gene: TRBV28
D gene: TRBD1
J gene: TRBJ1-5
CDR3 DNA: TGTGCCAGCAGTTTCCTCGGACAGGGGGGCAATCAGCCCCAGCATTTT
CDR3 protein: CASSFLGQGGNQPQHF

clone size: NA
V gene: TRBV20-1
D gene: TRBD2
J gene: TRBJ2-3
CDR3 DNA: TGCAGTGCCTACCCGAGTAGCGGGAGAGGTTGGAGGACAGATACGCAGTATTTT
CDR3 protein: CSAYPSSGRGWRTDTQYF

clone size: few
V gene: TRBV5-1
D gene: NA
J gene: TRBJ2-3
CDR3 DNA: TGCGCCAGCAGCTTGGAGGGGGGAGCAGATACGCAGTATTTT
CDR3 protein: CASSLEGGADTQYF

clone size: NA
V gene: TRBV12-3/TRBV12-4
D gene: NA
J gene: TRBJ2-7
CDR3 DNA: TGTGCCACCTCCCCCTGGGTCCGTCGTCGCCACCACGTCACCTACGAGCAGTACTTC
CDR3 protein: CATSPWVRRRHHVTYEQYF

clone size: few
V gene: TRBV20-1
D gene: TRBD2
J gene: TRBJ2-7
CDR3 DNA: TGCAGTGCTAGAGATCAAGGAGTGTGGACTAGTAGGTACGAGCAGTACTTC
CDR3 protein: CSARDQGVWTSRYEQYF

clone size: NA
V gene: TRBV20-1
D gene: TRBD1
J gene: TRBJ2-3
CDR3 DNA: TGCAGTGTGGACAGGAGGCCTACAGATACGCAGTATTTT
CDR3 protein: CSVDRRPTDTQYF

clone size: NA
V gene: TRBV28
D gene: TRBD2
J gene: TRBJ2-7
CDR3 DNA: TGTGCCAGCAGTCCCGGGACTAGCGAGGTCCACGAGCAGTACTTC
CDR3 protein: CASSPGTSEVHEQYF

clone size: few
V gene: TRBV28
D gene: TRBD2
J gene: TRBJ2-1
CDR3 DNA: TGTGCCAGCATTCTGACTAGCGGGATGGGTGAGCAGTTCTTC
CDR3 protein: CASILTSGMGEQFF

clone size: few
V gene: TRBV20-1
D gene: NA
J gene: TRBJ2-4
CDR3 DNA: TGCAGTGCTAGAACCGGGTGGCAAAACATTCAGTACTTC
CDR3 protein: CSARTGWQNIQYF